This T cell receptor (beta chain) is from a study of beta chain features in type 1 diabetes. This clone was recorded a few times. Its cognate antigen is unknown. The CDR3 covers 11 residues. Germline trimming cut 7 bases from V and 10 bases from J; bases unmatched to any gene: 4. Germline V gene sequence: CDR1 DFQATT, CDR2 SNEGSKA (reference sequence). There was one heparinised blood draw per donor, averaging about 110 mL. Expressed TCRB transcripts got sequenced, as all isolated RNA was reverse transcribed. TCRdb keeps only in-frame clones here, not all; method: immunoSEQ multiplex PCR. Altogether under 300,000 clones are present, 24% being singletons, with the ten largest covering 0.012%. Overall study findings and caveats: Shorter templates might be favored by PCR, and equally so in patients and in controls. Moderate yet significant TCRB CDR3 shortening was seen in Type 1 diabetes patients in all four CD4+ subsets. The VDJ junctions of type 1 diabetes patients carried fewer insertions and more deletions. Using cDNA template may skew counts toward highly expressing activated cells.

Sequencing was performed on naive CD4+ T cells from blood. This chain uses TRBV20-1 with TRBJ2-1; 10 nucleotides align to TRBD2. The source is a woman between 25 and 40 years old with type 1 diabetes. The CDR3 DNA sequence: TGCAGTGGAGCGGGAGGGCTAGAGCAGTTCTTC. Translated: CSGAGGLEQFF.